The 25 T cell receptor beta chains presented below share a single source sample, sequenced in a study of cytomegalovirus exposure and HLA in healthy donors. The repertoire was sequenced with immunoSEQ multiplex PCR; TCRdb's copy has only in-frame clones and lacks some. The sample lists some 170,000 clones, around nine tenths occurring once. Material for sequencing was PBMCs. The receptors here all came from a woman aged 25 to 39 in good health and CMV-seronegative.

The chain joins TRBV5-1 to TRBJ1-6; 8 positions agree with TRBD1. Germline V gives CDR1 SGHRS, CDR2 YFSETQ. V dropped 4 bases and J dropped 1; count of bases not matched to a gene: 1. This CDR3 comprises 15 residues. Here the CDR3 DNA reads TGCGCCAGCAGCCGGACAGGGTCCTATAATTCACCCCTCCACTTT. This encodes CASSRTGSYNSPLHF.

This chain joins TRBV7-9 and TRBJ1-2; the D is unclear. The CDR3 length is 14 residues. The V gene lost 3 bases and the J gene lost 7 bases, with 15 bases spanning the gap. The germline V gene encodes CDR1 SEHNR and CDR2 FQNEAQ (reference sequence). The CDR3 loop reads CASSFRFGESGYTF. As DNA, the CDR3 is TGTGCCAGCAGCTTTAGGTTCGGGGAATCTGGCTACACCTTC.

The chain combines TRBV6-6 with TRBJ1-1; no clear D. The germline V gene encodes CDR1 MNHNY and CDR2 SVGAGI (reference sequence). V was trimmed by 3 bases and J by 7 bases, leaving 12 bases between them. The CDR3 is 13 amino acids. The CDR3 DNA follows: TGTGCCAGCAGTTATTGGGTAGGAGATGAAGCTTTCTTT. Translation gives CASSYWVGDEAFF.

The chain carries TRBV27 and TRBJ2-1, with 12 bases that match TRBD2. Germline CDR1 MNHEY, CDR2 SMNVEV (reference sequence). V trimming: 5 bases; J trimming: 1 base; junction bases outside the gene matches: 6. The CDR3 sequence is 17 residues long. CDR3 DNA sequence: TGTGCCAGCAGTACCCCTAGCGGGGGGGCGTCCTACAATGAGCAGTTCTTC. Amino acid sequence: CASSTPSGGASYNEQFF.

The chain is built from TRBV7-2 and TRBJ2-7, with D maybe TRBD2 (5 bases). CDR1 and CDR2 from the germline V gene are SGHTA and FQGNSA. Trimming stripped 4 bases from V and 6 bases from J, with 13 bases between. The CDR3 totals 13 residues. CDR3 amino acids: CASSSGLLGEQYF. In DNA form, the CDR3 reads TGTGCCAGCAGCTCCGGACTCCTTGGCGAGCAGTACTTC.

This chain connects TRBV7-2 to TRBJ1-6; no reliable D call. CDR3 length: 16 amino acids. Germline-derived CDR1 and CDR2 are SGHTA and FQGNSA. The V gene lost 4 bases and the J gene lost 0 bases, with 10 bases spanning the gap. Here the CDR3 DNA reads TGTGCCAGCAGCTACGCCAGTTCCTCCTATAATTCACCCCTCCACTTT. Translation gives CASSYASSSYNSPLHF.

This rearrangement joins TRBV5-1 to TRBJ2-1; D might be TRBD1 (6 bases). V lost 0 bases and J 1 base, leaving 17 bases between the germline ends. Germline-derived CDR1 and CDR2 are SGHRS and YFSETQ. The CDR3 has 18 amino acids. The CDR3 region is CASSLALTGFRSYNEQFF. The CDR3 region has the DNA TGCGCCAGCAGCTTGGCCCTAACAGGGTTTAGGTCCTACAATGAGCAGTTCTTC.

The chain employs TRBV4-1 and TRBJ1-2, with D possibly matching TRBD1 (5 bases). CDR1 MGHRA and CDR2 YSYEKL come from the germline V gene. Trimming left V 3 bases short and J 3 bases short, with 11 bases between. The CDR3 has 14 amino acids. CDR3 nucleotides: TGCGCCAGCAGCCAGGACACGGGAGACTATGGCTACACCTTC. Translated, it gives CASSQDTGDYGYTF.

This clone was observed a single time. The chain has TRBV6-5 and TRBJ1-1; 7 nucleotides agree with TRBD1. Germline V gene data show CDR1 as MNHEY and CDR2 as SVGAGI. J lost 4 bases, V lost 2 bases, and 7 bases had no gene match. The CDR3 sequence is 15 residues long. As DNA, the CDR3 is TGTGCCAGCAGTTACCGGAGTAGGGGGCCCACTGAAGCTTTCTTT. Translation gives CASSYRSRGPTEAFF.

About this clone itself: One end of the junction varies from germline; a read error may be responsible. CDR3 protein: CASSSVRQNLYGQYF. In nucleotides, the CDR3 is TGTGCCAGCAGCTCCGTGAGACAGAACCTCTACGGGCAGTACTTC. The chain links TRBV11-2 to TRBJ2-7, with D possibly being TRBD1 (5 bases). The germline V gene encodes CDR1 SGHAT and CDR2 FQNNGV. The CDR3 has 15 residues.

The J gene is TRBJ1-1, the V gene TRBV18, with D possibly matching TRBD1 (6 bases). Trimming cost V 0 bases and J 1 base, with 9 bases left between them. Germline CDR1 and CDR2: KGHSH and LQKENI. The CDR3 contains 15 residues. This chain's CDR3 is CASSPPGQPNTEAFF. The CDR3 DNA follows: TGTGCCAGCTCACCACCGGGACAACCGAACACTGAAGCTTTCTTT.

V and J are TRBV27 and TRBJ1-4; possible D gene TRBD1, 6 bases. The CDR3 consists of 17 residues. Between the trimmed V and J ends, which lost 5 bases and 6 bases, there was a span of 22 bases. Germline CDR1 is MNHEY and CDR2 is SMNVEV (reference sequence). In nucleotides, the CDR3 is TGTGCCAGCAGTCCGATACTAAAATCCGGGACATATGAAAAACTGTTTTTT. Protein sequence: CASSPILKSGTYEKLFF.

The gene calls are TRBV7-6 and TRBJ1-2; 8 bases are shared with TRBD1. Germline trimming cut 2 bases from V and 0 bases from J; bases unmatched to any gene: 11. The CDR3 covers 18 residues. From germline, CDR1 is SGHVS and CDR2 FNYEAQ. The CDR3 protein is CASSLKLRRGPANYGYTF. CDR3 nucleotides: TGTGCCAGCAGCTTAAAACTGCGCAGGGGGCCAGCTAACTATGGCTACACCTTC.

V gene TRBV5-1 combines with J gene TRBJ1-5, with TRBD1 as a possible D gene (6 bases). V dropped 0 bases and J dropped 0 bases, with 7 bases sitting between them. Germline values: CDR1 SGHRS, CDR2 YFSETQ. The CDR3 covers 15 residues. The CDR3 DNA is TGCGCCAGCAGCTTGGGGACAGCTAGCAATCAGCCCCAGCATTTT. It is translated as CASSLGTASNQPQHF. Using reference TRBV5-1 and TRBJ1-5 for the parts outside the CDR3, the full variable domain is KAGVTQTPRYLIKTRGQQVTLSCSPISGHRSVSWYQQTPGQGLQFLFEYFSETQRNKGNFPGRFSGRQFSNSRSEMNVSTLELGDSALYLCASSLGTASNQPQHFGDGTRLSIL.

As regards this clone: A junction end diverges from the germline sequence, so it may reflect a read error. The genes are TRBV5-1 and TRBJ1-2; D possibly corresponds to TRBD1 (5 bases). Per germline, CDR1 SGHRS and CDR2 YFSETQ. CDR3 length: 12 residues. CDR3 in amino acids: CASSLGDSRPIF. CDR3 coding DNA: TGCGCCAGCAGCTTAGGAGACAGTCGGCCGATCTTC.

Written as DNA, the CDR3 is TGTGCCAGCAGTGGGAGGAGGGACGGTCGCTCGGTCTATGGCTACACCTTC. Translation: CASSGRRDGRSVYGYTF. The V and J genes are TRBV6-1 and TRBJ1-2, with a weak D call TRBD1 (5 bases). V was cut by 4 bases and J by 4 bases, with 22 bases left in between. This CDR3 region has 17 residues. Germline V gene sequence: CDR1 MNHNS, CDR2 SASEGT.

This clone was seen only once. The chain is built from TRBV12-5 and TRBJ2-3; D possibly corresponds to TRBD2 (6 bases). Germline CDR1 and CDR2: LGHNT and FRNRAP. V lost 0 bases and J lost 6, with 13 bases in between. The CDR3 contains 15 residues. CDR3 DNA sequence: TGTGCTAGTGGTTTGGTTGTGTCGGGAGTGGATACGCAGTATTTT. Protein: CASGLVVSGVDTQYF. Full variable domain (rest looked up from reference TRBV12-5 and TRBJ2-3): DARVTQTPRHKVTEMGQEVTMRCQPILGHNTVFWYRQTMMQGLELLAYFRNRAPLDDSGMPKDRFSAEMPDATLATLKIQPSEPRDSAVYFCASGLVVSGVDTQYFGPGTRLTVL.

The rearrangement joins TRBV9 to TRBJ2-2; D is ambiguous. The CDR3 covers 12 residues. CDR1 SGDLS and CDR2 YYNGEE come from the germline V gene. Trimming took off 1 base at V and 6 bases at J, with 4 bases between the two ends. The CDR3: CASSVRSGELFF. The CDR3 DNA reads TGTGCCAGCAGCGTACGTTCCGGGGAGCTGTTTTTT.

V usage is TRBV2 and J usage is TRBJ2-7, with 8 nucleotides matching TRBD2. Trimming at V came to 8 bases and at J to 0 bases, leaving 9 bases not matched to a gene. Germline CDR1 reads SNHLY; CDR2 reads FYNNEI. The CDR3 runs 15 residues. CDR3 region: CASHDPGGSSYEQYF. The DNA of the CDR3 is TGTGCCAGCCACGACCCGGGAGGGAGCTCCTACGAGCAGTACTTC.

The chain couples TRBV7-2 to TRBJ2-3, with 9 bases fitting TRBD1. Germline V gives CDR1 SGHTA, CDR2 FQGNSA. The trim removed 5 bases at V and 0 bases at J, leaving 3 bases unmatched. The CDR3 sequence is 15 residues long. The CDR3 loop is CASSGQGISTDTQYF. The CDR3 region has the DNA TGTGCCAGCAGCGGACAGGGGATCAGCACAGATACGCAGTATTTT.

The CDR3 bases are TGTGCCAGCAGCTTAGGCCAGTCCGTGGAGACCCAGTACTTC. Translation: CASSLGQSVETQYF. The chain combines TRBV11-2 with TRBJ2-5; D unresolved. Germline assignment: CDR1 SGHAT and CDR2 FQNNGV. V was clipped by 1 base and J by 5 bases, with 11 bases between them. The CDR3 consists of 14 residues. The full variable domain, its missing parts supplied by reference TRBV11-2 and TRBJ2-5, is EAGVAQSPRYKIIEKRQSVAFWCNPISGHATLYWYQQILGQGPKLLIQFQNNGVVDDSQLPKDRFSAERLKGVDSTLKIQPAKLEDSAVYLCASSLGQSVETQYFGPGTRLLVL.

This clone occurred a few times. The chain employs TRBV13 and TRBJ1-6, with 10 bases that match TRBD1. V was clipped by 2 bases and J by 2 bases; unmatched bases: 12. CDR3 length: 20 residues. Germline CDR1 and CDR2: PRHDT and FYEKMQ (reference sequence). For the CDR3, the DNA is TGTGCCAGCAGCTTATCGAAAAGGGACAGGGGACGCACCTATAATTCACCCCTCCACTTT. Its translation is CASSLSKRDRGRTYNSPLHF. The complete variable domain, with remaining parts taken from reference TRBV13 and TRBJ1-6, reads AAGVIQSPRHLIKEKRETATLKCYPIPRHDTVYWYQQGPGQDPQFLISFYEKMQSDKGSIPDRFSAQQFSDYHSELNMSSLELGDSALYFCASSLSKRDRGRTYNSPLHFGNGTRLTVT.

The chain links TRBV5-4 to TRBJ2-1; TRBD1 aligns across 7 bases. The CDR3 sequence is 12 residues long. From germline, CDR1 is SGHNT and CDR2 YYREEE (reference sequence). V lost 9 bases to trimming and J lost 9 bases; unmatched junction nucleotides: 9. The CDR3 sequence: CATRQGEGEQFF. CDR3 coding DNA: TGTGCCACCCGACAGGGTGAAGGTGAGCAGTTCTTC.

V usage is TRBV4-3 and J usage is TRBJ2-7, with 9 bases lining up with TRBD1. V shed 1 base, J shed 6 bases, and the junction held 16 bases outside the gene matches. The CDR3 contains 18 residues. Germline V gene sequence: CDR1 LGHNA, CDR2 YSLEER. In DNA form, the CDR3 reads TGCGCCAGCAGCCAAGTCCCGAGATTTGGGACAGGGAGGGGCGAGCAGTACTTC. Its protein product is CASSQVPRFGTGRGEQYF.

The rearrangement joins TRBV4-2 to TRBJ1-2; D call uncertain. The V end was cut by 0 bases, the J end by 3 bases, with 8 bases between. This CDR3 region has 14 residues. Germline V gene lookup returns CDR1 LGHNA and CDR2 YNFKEQ. The CDR3 DNA is TGTGCCAGCAGCCAAGATCACGGGTACTATGGCTACACCTTC. Translated: CASSQDHGYYGYTF.